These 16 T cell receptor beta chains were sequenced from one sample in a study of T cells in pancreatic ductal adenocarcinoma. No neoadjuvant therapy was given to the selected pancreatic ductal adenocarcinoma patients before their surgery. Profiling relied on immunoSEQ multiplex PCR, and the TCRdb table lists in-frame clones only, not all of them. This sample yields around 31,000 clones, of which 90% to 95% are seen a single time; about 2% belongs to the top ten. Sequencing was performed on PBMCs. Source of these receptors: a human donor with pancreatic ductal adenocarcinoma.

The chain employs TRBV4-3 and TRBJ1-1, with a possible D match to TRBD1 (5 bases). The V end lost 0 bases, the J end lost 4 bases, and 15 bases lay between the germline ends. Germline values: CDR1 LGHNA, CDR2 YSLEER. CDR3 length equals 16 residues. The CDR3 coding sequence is TGCGCCAGCAGCCAAGATTTCGCAGGGTTGCTCACTGAAGCTTTCTTT. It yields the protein CASSQDFAGLLTEAFF.

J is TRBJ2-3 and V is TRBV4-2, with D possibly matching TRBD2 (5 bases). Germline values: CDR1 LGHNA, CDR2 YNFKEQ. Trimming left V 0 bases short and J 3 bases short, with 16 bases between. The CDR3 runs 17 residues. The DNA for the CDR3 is TGTGCCAGCAGCCAAGATTTTGACTACCCGTCTACAGATACGCAGTATTTT. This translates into CASSQDFDYPSTDTQYF.

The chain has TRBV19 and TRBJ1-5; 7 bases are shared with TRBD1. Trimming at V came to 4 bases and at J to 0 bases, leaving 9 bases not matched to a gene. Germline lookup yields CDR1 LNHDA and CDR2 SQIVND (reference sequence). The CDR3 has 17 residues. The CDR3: CASSTWDSRYSNQPQHF. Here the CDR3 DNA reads TGTGCCAGTAGTACGTGGGACAGCCGTTATAGCAATCAGCCCCAGCATTTT.

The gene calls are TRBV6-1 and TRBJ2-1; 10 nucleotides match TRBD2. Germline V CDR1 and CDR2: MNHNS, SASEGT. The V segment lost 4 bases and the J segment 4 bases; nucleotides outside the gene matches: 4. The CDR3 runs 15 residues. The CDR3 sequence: CASSVTSGLYNEQFF. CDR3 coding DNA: TGTGCCAGCAGTGTGACTAGCGGGCTATACAATGAGCAGTTCTTC.

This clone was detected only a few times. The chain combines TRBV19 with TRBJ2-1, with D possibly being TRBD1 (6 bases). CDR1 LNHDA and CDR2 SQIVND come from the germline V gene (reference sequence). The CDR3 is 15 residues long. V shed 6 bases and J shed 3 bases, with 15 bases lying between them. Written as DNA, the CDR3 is TGTGCCAGTAGGTTTCAGGGGTTTTACTACAATGAGCAGTTCTTC. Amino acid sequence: CASRFQGFYYNEQFF.

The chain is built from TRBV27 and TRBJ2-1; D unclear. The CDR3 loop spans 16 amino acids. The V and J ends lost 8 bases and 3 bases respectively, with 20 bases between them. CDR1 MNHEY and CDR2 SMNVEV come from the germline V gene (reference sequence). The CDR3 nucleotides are TGTGCCAGCCGACCCCCGGGTGTCTACTTCTACAATGAGCAGTTCTTC. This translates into CASRPPGVYFYNEQFF.

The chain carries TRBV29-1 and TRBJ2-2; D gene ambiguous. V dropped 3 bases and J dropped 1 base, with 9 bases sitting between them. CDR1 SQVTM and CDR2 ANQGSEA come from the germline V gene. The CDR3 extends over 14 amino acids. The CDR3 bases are TGCAGCGTTGATCCAGCGAGGAACACCGGGGAGCTGTTTTTT. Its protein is CSVDPARNTGELFF.

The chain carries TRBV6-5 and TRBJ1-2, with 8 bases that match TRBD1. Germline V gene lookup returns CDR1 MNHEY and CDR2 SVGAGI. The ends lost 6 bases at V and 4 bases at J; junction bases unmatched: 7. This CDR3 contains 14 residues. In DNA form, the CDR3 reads TGTGCCAGCAGCTACCGACAGGGGTCCTATGGCTACACCTTC. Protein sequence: CASSYRQGSYGYTF.

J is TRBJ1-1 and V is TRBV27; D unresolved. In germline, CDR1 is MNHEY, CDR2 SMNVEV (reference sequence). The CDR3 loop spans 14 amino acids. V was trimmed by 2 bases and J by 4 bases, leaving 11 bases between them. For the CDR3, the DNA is TGTGCCAGCAGTTTAATTCCGGAGAGCACTGAAGCTTTCTTT. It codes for CASSLIPESTEAFF.

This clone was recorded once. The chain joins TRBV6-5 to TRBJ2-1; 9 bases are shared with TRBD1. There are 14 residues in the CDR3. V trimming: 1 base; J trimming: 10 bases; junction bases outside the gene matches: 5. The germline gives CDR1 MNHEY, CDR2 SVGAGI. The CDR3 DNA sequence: TGTGCCAGCAGTTACTGGGGGACAGGGAAGGAGCAGTTCTTC. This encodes CASSYWGTGKEQFF.

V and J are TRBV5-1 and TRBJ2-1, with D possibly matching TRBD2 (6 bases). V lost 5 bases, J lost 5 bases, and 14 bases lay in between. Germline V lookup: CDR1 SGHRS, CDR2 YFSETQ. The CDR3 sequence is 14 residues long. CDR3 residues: CASRLASTDNEQFF. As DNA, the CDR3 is TGCGCCAGCAGACTAGCTTCGACGGACAATGAGCAGTTCTTC.

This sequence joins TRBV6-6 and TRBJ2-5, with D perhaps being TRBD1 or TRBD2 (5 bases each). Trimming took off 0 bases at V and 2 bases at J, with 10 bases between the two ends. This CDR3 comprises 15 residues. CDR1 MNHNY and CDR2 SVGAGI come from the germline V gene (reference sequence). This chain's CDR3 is CASSYSAWGQETQYF. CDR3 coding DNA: TGTGCCAGCAGTTACTCCGCCTGGGGGCAAGAGACCCAGTACTTC.

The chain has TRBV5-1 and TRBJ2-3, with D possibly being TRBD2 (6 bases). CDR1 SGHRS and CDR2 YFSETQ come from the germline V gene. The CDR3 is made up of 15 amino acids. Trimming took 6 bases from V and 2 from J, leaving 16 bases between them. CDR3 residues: CASTWGDPLTDTQYF. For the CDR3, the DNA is TGCGCCAGCACCTGGGGGGACCCTCTCACAGATACGCAGTATTTT.

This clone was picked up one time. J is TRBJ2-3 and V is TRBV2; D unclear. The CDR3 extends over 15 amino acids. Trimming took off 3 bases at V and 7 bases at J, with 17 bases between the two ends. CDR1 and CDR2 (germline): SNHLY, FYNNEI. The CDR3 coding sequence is TGTGCCAGCAGTGAGGGCCGTCAGGTTTCAAATACGCAGTATTTT. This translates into CASSEGRQVSNTQYF.

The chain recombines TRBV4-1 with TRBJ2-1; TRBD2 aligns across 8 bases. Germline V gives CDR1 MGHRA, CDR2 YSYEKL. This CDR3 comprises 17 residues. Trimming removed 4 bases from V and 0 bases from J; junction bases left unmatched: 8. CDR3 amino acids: CASSPTRSGSSYNEQFF. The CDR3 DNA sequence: TGCGCCAGCAGCCCCACCCGAAGCGGGAGCTCCTACAATGAGCAGTTCTTC.

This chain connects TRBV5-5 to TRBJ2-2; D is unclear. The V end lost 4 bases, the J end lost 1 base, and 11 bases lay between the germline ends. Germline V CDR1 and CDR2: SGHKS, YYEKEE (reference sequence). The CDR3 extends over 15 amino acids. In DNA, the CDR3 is TGTGCCAGCAGCGCCCTTTTTAGGAACACCGGGGAGCTGTTTTTT. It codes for CASSALFRNTGELFF.